The clone carrying this T cell receptor (beta chain) was observed many times. What it binds is not known. This sample stems from a study of T cells in Graves' hyperthyroidism and ophthalmopathy. Aged 18 to 65, the patients had hyperthyroidism that was newly diagnosed and had lasted under 2 months. Clinical symptoms, serum thyroxine and TRAb, thyroid ultrasound and orbital computed tomography together formed the diagnostic basis. Between the trimmed V and J ends, which lost 5 bases and 3 bases, there was a span of 13 bases. Germline lookup yields CDR1 WNHNN and CDR2 SYGVQD (reference sequence). The CDR3 extends over 14 amino acids. Researchers amplified the TCR beta CDR3 regions from RNA transcripts. Researchers ran a first-round RT-PCR on the TCR CDR3 using the HTBI primer set. In TCRdb, the multiplex PCR reads were re-called with MiXCR into one record per CDR3 protein. Of 560,000 or so distinct CDR3 sequences listed, 46% are singletons.

Study-level results: The model anticipated ophthalmopathy a median approximately 6.5 months pre-onset. Most clonotypes that expanded in the thyroid above 0.001 also showed up in blood.

The receptor's source is a woman aged 18-29 years with Graves' hyperthyroidism. The chain has TRBV10-1 and TRBJ1-2; D may be TRBD1 (6 bases). Source material: peripheral blood or thyroid tissue (not recorded which). CDR3 loop: CASSSTGTYYGYTF. The CDR3, as DNA: TGCGCCAGCAGTTCCACAGGGACATACTATGGCTACACCTTC.